One sample yielded the 14 T cell receptor beta chains listed below, sequenced in a study of patients and donors after allogeneic stem cell transplantation. TCRdb reprocessed the RT-PCR reads with MiXCR, giving one entry per CDR3 protein. The table has around 150,000 distinct CDR3 sequences, about 36% seen once. Input material: blood, either unsorted or a sorted T cell fraction (not recorded which). Source of these receptors: a human donor who was either an allogeneic HSCT recipient or a stem cell or donor lymphocyte infusion donor (not recorded which). It is not recorded whose cells these are; they may come from a transplant donor.

The J gene is TRBJ1-2, the V gene TRBV5-6; no firm D call. Trimming stripped 6 bases from V and 6 bases from J, with 18 bases between. CDR1 and CDR2 (germline): SGHDT, YYEEEE. There are 14 residues in the CDR3. The CDR3 coding sequence is TGTGCCAGCACCCTGGACCTCCAGTTGGATGGCTACACCTTC. Translating it yields CASTLDLQLDGYTF.

This clonotype was recorded a few times. The chain links TRBV21-1 to TRBJ1-2; the D call TRBD1 from the table was never checked on the DNA. TRBV21-1 is a recognized pseudogene. This CDR3 region has 13 residues. CDR3 coding DNA: TGTGCCAGCAGCCTCCGACAGGGGTGTGGCTACACCTTC. Its translation is CASSLRQGCGYTF.

This clonotype was detected only a few times. V and J are TRBV29-1 and TRBJ1-1, with a tentative D call TRBD1 (6 bases). Germline V gives CDR1 SQVTM, CDR2 ANQGSEA. Trimming cost V 4 bases and J 7 bases, with 13 bases left between them. The CDR3 consists of 12 residues. Here the CDR3 DNA reads TGCAGCGTTGTAGGGGGTCGAGTTGAAGCTTTCTTT. Amino acids: CSVVGGRVEAFF.

This clonotype was observed a few times. One end of the junction fails to match germline, which may point to a read error. The chain links TRBV5-1 to TRBJ1-6; D is unclear. The CDR3 sequence is 14 residues long. In germline, CDR1 is SGHRS, CDR2 YFSETQ. The CDR3 loop is CASSLDRYNSPLHF. CDR3 DNA: TGTGCCAGCAGCTTGGACCGGTATAATTCACCCCTCCACTTT.

This clonotype has a handful of counts. V is TRBV9 and J is TRBJ1-4, with D possibly TRBD1 on 5 matching bases. Trimming left V 4 bases short and J 3 bases short, with 13 bases between. The CDR3 is 15 amino acids. Germline V lookup: CDR1 SGDLS, CDR2 YYNGEE. The CDR3 DNA reads TGTGCCAGCAGCTCGAGGGGAATGGCTAATGAAAAACTGTTTTTT. It encodes CASSSRGMANEKLFF.

The gene calls are TRBV6-5 and TRBJ2-7; 8 nucleotides line up with TRBD1. The V and J ends lost 5 bases and 12 bases, in that order; junction bases with no gene match: 9. The CDR3 spans 12 residues. Germline CDR1 reads MNHEY; CDR2 reads SVGAGI. The CDR3 sequence: CASSPGQGFLYV. The CDR3 DNA sequence: TGTGCCAGCAGTCCTGGACAGGGTTTTCTGTACGTC.

This clonotype was counted a few times. J is TRBJ1-2 and V is TRBV3-1; no firm D call. The CDR3 is 13 amino acids. V was shortened by 2 bases and J by 6 bases, with 10 bases between the two germline ends. Germline CDR1 LGHDT, CDR2 YNNKEL (reference sequence). The CDR3: CASSQNGENGYTF. CDR3 in DNA: TGTGCCAGCAGCCAAAATGGGGAGAATGGCTACACCTTC. Full variable domain (outside the CDR3, taken from reference TRBV3-1 and TRBJ1-2): DTAVSQTPKYLVTQMGNDKSIKCEQNLGHDTMYWYKQDSKKFLKIMFSYNNKELIINETVPNRFSPKSPDKAHLNLHINSLELGDSAVYFCASSQNGENGYTFGSGTRLTVV.

This chain links TRBV20-1 with TRBJ1-5, with D unclear. V was cut by 7 bases and J by 2 bases, with 18 bases left in between. Germline assignment: CDR1 DFQATT and CDR2 SNEGSKA (reference sequence). The CDR3 totals 15 residues. The CDR3 is CSVTQPLGGNQPQHF. CDR3 nucleotides: TGCAGTGTCACACAACCGTTGGGTGGCAATCAGCCCCAGCATTTT.

By proportion, this clonotype is medium-sized. The chain uses TRBV18 and TRBJ1-3, with D tentatively TRBD1 (6 bases). CDR1 is KGHSH, CDR2 LQKENI, per germline. Between the trimmed V and J ends, which lost 0 bases and 5 bases, there was a span of 11 bases. The CDR3 extends over 15 amino acids. Written as DNA, the CDR3 is TGTGCCAGCTCACCACCGCAGCAGGGGAGAAACACCATATATTTT. It specifies CASSPPQQGRNTIYF.

This clonotype occurred many times. CDR3 region: CASSLASNQPQHF. DNA of the CDR3: TGTGCCAGCAGTTTAGCTAGCAATCAGCCCCAGCATTTT. V and J are TRBV12-3 or TRBV12-4 and TRBJ1-5; D is uncertain. There are 13 residues in the CDR3. V lost 0 bases and J 0 bases, leaving 0 bases between the germline ends.

The gene calls are TRBV29-1 and TRBJ1-5; D might be TRBD1 (5 bases). The CDR3 length is 15 residues. V shed 1 base and J shed 7 bases, with 17 bases lying between them. Germline V gene data show CDR1 as SQVTM and CDR2 as ANQGSEA. The CDR3: CSVEVGQGPGQPQHF. CDR3 sequence (DNA): TGCAGCGTTGAAGTCGGCCAGGGACCTGGGCAGCCCCAGCATTTT.

This chain uses TRBV27 with TRBJ2-3; D remains ambiguous. This CDR3 is 13 amino acids long. Germline CDR1 is MNHEY and CDR2 is SMNVEV (reference sequence). V gave up 0 bases and J gave up 2 bases, with 3 bases separating them. In DNA, the CDR3 is TGTGCCAGCAGTTTATCGTTCACAGATACGCAGTATTTT. Amino acids: CASSLSFTDTQYF.

This clonotype showed up just a few times. The V gene is TRBV11-2, the J gene TRBJ2-1; TRBD2 agrees at 10 bases. With 4 bases clipped from V and 2 bases from J, the junction kept 8 bases outside the gene matches. Germline V gene data show CDR1 as SGHAT and CDR2 as FQNNGV. The length of the CDR3 is 17 residues. The CDR3 nucleotides are TGTGCCAGCAGCTCGCATAGCGGGGGGACAACCTACAATGAGCAGTTCTTC. It is translated as CASSSHSGGTTYNEQFF.

The table lists this clonotype with a few counts. For the CDR3, the DNA is TGTGCCAGCAGTGATCGGTCAGTCTCCTCTTCTGGAAACACCATATATTTT. The encoded protein is CASSDRSVSSSGNTIYF. The chain uses TRBV6-1 and TRBJ1-3; D not resolved. V gave up 3 bases and J gave up 1 base, with 16 bases separating them. This CDR3 region has 17 residues. Germline CDR1 is MNHNS and CDR2 is SASEGT.